These 15 T cell receptor beta chains share one sample of origin, sequenced in a study of T cell responses to AZD1222 COVID-19 vaccine (dated by TCRdb to the early 2020s). Receptors were amplified or captured by the immunoSEQ multiplex PCR assay. TCRdb's version of the immuneACCESS table is confined to in-frame rearrangements and falls short of the full clone set. An unresolved V gene accounts for under half of the shortfall where checked; the remainder is of unknown origin. This sample is represented by about 70,000 clones; 85% of them were singletons. About 20% of the sample goes to the ten largest clones. The time point label for this specimen denotes: baseline before first vaccination. The sample here was peripheral blood, taken on day 0 of AZD1222 vaccination. These TCRs come from an adult in good health.

The V call is TRBV2, the J call TRBJ1-3; D might be TRBD1 (5 bases). V shed 6 bases and J shed 1 base, with 10 bases lying between them. In germline, CDR1 is SNHLY, CDR2 FYNNEI. This CDR3 has 14 residues. The CDR3 DNA sequence: TGTGCCAGCAGGGCGGGGCAATCTGGAAACACCATATATTTT. This encodes CASRAGQSGNTIYF.

The chain couples TRBV11-3 to TRBJ2-2; the D gene is possibly TRBD1 (6 bases). Germline values: CDR1 SGHNT, CDR2 YENEEA. V was pared by 6 bases and J by 4 bases, with 12 bases between. This CDR3 has 14 residues. The CDR3 spells CASSWTDFTGELFF. The DNA of the CDR3 is TGTGCCAGCAGTTGGACAGATTTCACCGGGGAGCTGTTTTTT. Full variable domain (outside the CDR3, taken from reference TRBV11-3 and TRBJ2-2): EAGVVQSPRYKIIEKKQPVAFWCNPISGHNTLYWYLQNLGQGPELLIRYENEEAVDDSQLPKDRFSAERLKGVDSTLKIQPAELGDSAVYLCASSWTDFTGELFFGEGSRLTVL.

The chain has TRBV2 and TRBJ1-2; no definite D call. Per germline, CDR1 SNHLY and CDR2 FYNNEI. This CDR3 is built from 15 residues. Trimming removed 9 bases from V and 3 bases from J, with 20 bases in between. The CDR3 spells CASPPDPLVDYGYTF. CDR3 DNA: TGTGCCAGTCCCCCGGATCCCTTAGTGGACTATGGCTACACCTTC.

This clone was counted once. CDR3 sequence reads: CASSTRDRDSNQPQHF. CDR3 nucleotides: TGTGCCAGTAGTACCCGGGACAGGGATAGCAATCAGCCCCAGCATTTT. The V gene is TRBV19, the J gene TRBJ1-5, with 9 bases identical to TRBD1. With 4 bases clipped from V and 0 bases from J, the junction kept 4 bases outside the gene matches. CDR3 size: 16 residues. CDR1 and CDR2 from the germline V gene are LNHDA and SQIVND (reference sequence).

The chain has TRBV3-1 (or the pseudogene TRBV3-2) and TRBJ1-6, with D tentatively TRBD1 (5 bases). Germline V gene sequence: CDR1 LGHDT, CDR2 YNNKEL (reference sequence). The V and J ends lost 5 bases and 4 bases respectively, with 27 bases between them. The CDR3 covers 20 residues. As DNA, the CDR3 is TGTGCCAGCAGCACCACCCCTGCGGGACTTCGAAAAACTTATAATTCACCCCTCCACTTT. Residues: CASSTTPAGLRKTYNSPLHF.

The chain has TRBV5-4 and TRBJ2-5, with D possibly TRBD2 on 7 matching bases. This CDR3 contains 15 residues. Germline values: CDR1 SGHNT, CDR2 YYREEE (reference sequence). The V and J ends lost 6 bases and 3 bases respectively, with 18 bases between them. CDR3 sequence reads: CASMLEGGREETQYF. CDR3 sequence (DNA): TGTGCCAGCATGCTTGAGGGGGGGAGGGAAGAGACCCAGTACTTC.

The chain is built from TRBV21-1 and TRBJ1-5; the table names TRBD1, a call not compared with the DNA. TRBV21-1 constitutes a pseudogene. CDR3 size: 11 residues. CDR3 nucleotides: TGTGCCAGCTTTGGGCGTTCGGCCCAGCATTTT. Its translation: CASFGRSAQHF.

CDR3 nucleotides: TGTGCCTGGACTGGGGGACAGGTTAACACTGAAGCTTTCTTT. This codes for CAWTGGQVNTEAFF. The chain combines TRBV30 with TRBJ1-1; the match to TRBD1 covers 8 bases. The CDR3 spans 14 residues. J gave up 2 bases and V 4 bases, and 6 bases lay outside the gene matches. CDR1 GTSNPN and CDR2 SVGIG come from the germline V gene (reference sequence).

The chain uses TRBV7-8 and TRBJ1-1, with unresolved D. The V and J ends lost 5 bases and 0 bases respectively, with 7 bases between them. Germline values: CDR1 SGHVS, CDR2 FQNEAQ. The CDR3 is 13 amino acids. CDR3: CASSKGMNTEAFF. Written as DNA, the CDR3 is TGTGCCAGCAGCAAGGGTATGAACACTGAAGCTTTCTTT.

This rearrangement joins TRBV18 to TRBJ2-1, with D tentatively TRBD2 (6 bases). Per germline, CDR1 KGHSH and CDR2 LQKENI. V lost 3 bases and J lost 7, with 13 bases in between. The CDR3 contains 14 residues. DNA for the CDR3: TGTGCCAGCTCACCTCCGGGACTGGGGAATGAGCAGTTCTTC. This encodes CASSPPGLGNEQFF.

The rearrangement uses TRBV5-1 and TRBJ2-3, with D unclear. V shed 4 bases and J shed 3 bases, with 18 bases lying between them. Germline assignment: CDR1 SGHRS and CDR2 YFSETQ. The length of the CDR3 is 16 residues. The CDR3 loop is CASSPSKLASTDTQYF. DNA of the CDR3: TGCGCCAGCAGCCCGAGTAAGCTGGCGTCAACAGATACGCAGTATTTT.

V is TRBV24-1 and J is TRBJ2-1, with 11 bases lining up with TRBD2. The CDR3 runs to 17 residues. Germline V CDR1 and CDR2: KGHDR, SFDVKD. Trimming cost V 3 bases and J 1 base; bases outside gene matches: 4. CDR3 protein: CATSDPTSGSSYNEQFF. CDR3 nucleotides: TGTGCCACCAGTGATCCAACTAGCGGGAGTTCCTACAATGAGCAGTTCTTC.

This chain uses TRBV7-9 with TRBJ2-3; D is perhaps TRBD1 (5 bases). The CDR3 covers 16 residues. From germline, CDR1 is SEHNR and CDR2 FQNEAQ (reference sequence). Trimming removed 0 bases at V and 0 bases at J, with 10 bases between. In nucleotides, the CDR3 is TGTGCCAGCAGCTTAGCTGGGGCCTCTAGCACAGATACGCAGTATTTT. Residues: CASSLAGASSTDTQYF.

The chain employs TRBV6-5 and TRBJ2-7, with D perhaps matching TRBD1 or TRBD2 (5 bases each). The CDR3 totals 14 residues. Germline assignment: CDR1 MNHEY and CDR2 SVGAGI. Trimming took off 6 bases at V and 1 base at J, with 13 bases between the two ends. The chain's CDR3 is CASRGRGVSYEQYF. The CDR3 DNA reads TGTGCCAGCAGGGGGAGAGGGGTGTCCTACGAGCAGTACTTC.

This clone turned up a few times. The chain links TRBV27 to TRBJ1-1; TRBD1 aligns across 8 bases. Germline assignment: CDR1 MNHEY and CDR2 SMNVEV (reference sequence). Trimming at V came to 4 bases and at J to 5 bases, leaving 18 bases not matched to a gene. The length of the CDR3 is 18 residues. The CDR3 DNA sequence: TGTGCCAGCAGTTCGCCAGGGGGCGCGTGGGGGGGAATAACTGAAGCTTTCTTT. Translation gives CASSSPGGAWGGITEAFF.